The 18 T cell receptor beta chains reported below all come from one sample, sequenced in a study of blood T cell repertoires in COVID-19. Data came from immunoSEQ multiplex PCR; TCRdb stores just in-frame clones and leaves some out. The sample records tens of thousands of clones, roughly 87% being singletons. Sequencing was performed on peripheral blood. The receptor source for this set is a human donor in a cohort sampled during active COVID-19.

This clone appeared a few times. The chain has TRBV11-1 and TRBJ2-5, with D perhaps TRBD1 (6 bases). Germline V gene sequence: CDR1 SGHAT, CDR2 FQDESV (reference sequence). The CDR3 consists of 15 residues. V lost 4 bases and J lost 2, with 14 bases in between. This CDR3 is CASSSRWTEQETQYF. The CDR3 DNA sequence: TGTGCCAGCAGCTCCCGCTGGACAGAACAAGAGACCCAGTACTTC.

The chain couples TRBV7-9 to TRBJ2-1, with D possibly TRBD1 on 6 matching bases. CDR1 is SEHNR, CDR2 FQNEAQ, per germline (reference sequence). The V gene lost 1 base and the J gene lost 7 bases, with 17 bases spanning the gap. The CDR3 is 16 residues long. Here the CDR3 reads CASSLVRGRTANEQFF. Here the CDR3 DNA reads TGTGCCAGCAGCTTAGTTCGTGGCAGGACAGCAAATGAGCAGTTCTTC.

J is TRBJ2-7 and V is TRBV19; 9 bases agree with TRBD1. Germline V gene lookup returns CDR1 LNHDA and CDR2 SQIVND (reference sequence). V lost 2 bases to trimming and J lost 2 bases; unmatched junction nucleotides: 4. CDR3 length: 15 residues. The CDR3 loop reads CASSILGQGTYEQYF. The CDR3 nucleotides are TGTGCCAGTAGTATATTGGGACAGGGAACCTACGAGCAGTACTTC.

The chain carries TRBV6-5 and TRBJ2-7, with TRBD2 matching 7 bases. The CDR3 covers 15 residues. Germline V gene sequence: CDR1 MNHEY, CDR2 SVGAGI. With 2 bases clipped from V and 0 bases from J, the junction kept 4 bases outside the gene matches. Written as DNA, the CDR3 is TGTGCCAGCAGTTACAACCGGGACTACTCCTACGAGCAGTACTTC. Residues: CASSYNRDYSYEQYF.

The chain couples TRBV6-1 to TRBJ2-7; 13 nucleotides agree with TRBD2. V was pared by 1 base and J by 4 bases, with 1 base of the junction left unmatched. Germline values: CDR1 MNHNS, CDR2 SASEGT. The CDR3 runs to 15 residues. The CDR3 sequence is CASSEGTSGSYEQYF. The CDR3 DNA sequence: TGTGCCAGCAGTGAAGGGACTAGCGGGAGTTACGAGCAGTACTTC.

The chain couples TRBV5-1 to TRBJ2-7; TRBD2 matches 7 bases. This CDR3 region has 15 residues. V gave up 4 bases and J gave up 1 base; unmatched junction bases: 8. Germline values: CDR1 SGHRS, CDR2 YFSETQ. CDR3 region: CASSDPAGLSYEQYF. CDR3 nucleotide sequence: TGCGCCAGCAGCGATCCTGCGGGACTATCCTACGAGCAGTACTTC.

This clone has just a few counts. The chain carries TRBV6-5 and TRBJ2-1; TRBD2 is a possible D gene (5 bases). Germline V gene sequence: CDR1 MNHEY, CDR2 SVGAGI. V lost 0 bases and J 0 bases, leaving 6 bases between the germline ends. The CDR3 spans 15 residues. CDR3: CASSYSLASYNEQFF. As DNA, the CDR3 is TGTGCCAGCAGTTACTCGCTAGCCTCCTACAATGAGCAGTTCTTC.

V is TRBV7-2 and J is TRBJ1-6; no reliable D call. CDR3 size: 13 residues. Germline V CDR1 and CDR2: SGHTA, FQGNSA. Deletions cut 5 bases from V and 7 bases from J, with 9 bases between. The CDR3 nucleotides read TGTGCCAGCAGCCCTTCCTTCAATTCACCCCTCCACTTT. This codes for CASSPSFNSPLHF. The whole variable domain, remainder taken from reference TRBV7-2 and TRBJ1-6, is GAGVSQSPSNKVTEKGKDVELRCDPISGHTALYWYRQSLGQGLEFLIYFQGNSAPDKSGLPSDRFSAERTGGSVSTLTIQRTQQEDSAVYLCASSPSFNSPLHFGNGTRLTVT.

The genes are TRBV19 and TRBJ1-5; the D gene is possibly TRBD1 (6 bases). Germline CDR1 LNHDA, CDR2 SQIVND (reference sequence). CDR3 length equals 17 residues. Trimming stripped 5 bases from V and 0 bases from J, with 17 bases between. In DNA, the CDR3 is TGTGCCAGTAGTCTCGGCGGGCAGGGGATTAGCAATCAGCCCCAGCATTTT. It translates to CASSLGGQGISNQPQHF.

The J gene is TRBJ2-1, the V gene TRBV4-1, with D possibly matching TRBD2 (7 bases). There are 16 residues in the CDR3. V shed 0 bases and J shed 2 bases, with 11 bases lying between them. Germline V gene sequence: CDR1 MGHRA, CDR2 YSYEKL. The CDR3 region has the DNA TGCGCCAGCAGCCAAGATGCGGGGGCGACCTACAATGAGCAGTTCTTC. Its translation is CASSQDAGATYNEQFF.

This chain links TRBV12-3 or TRBV12-4 with TRBJ1-5, with D unclear. This CDR3 is 11 amino acids long. Between the trimmed V and J ends, which lost 4 bases and 11 bases, there was a span of 9 bases. The CDR3 nucleotides read TGTGCCAGCAGTTCGACAACTTCCCAGCATTTT. This translates into CASSSTTSQHF.

V usage is TRBV9 and J usage is TRBJ1-3, with TRBD1 matching over 9 bases. CDR1 and CDR2 (germline): SGDLS, YYNGEE. The CDR3 loop spans 17 amino acids. V lost 0 bases to trimming and J lost 0 bases; unmatched junction nucleotides: 4. The CDR3 DNA reads TGTGCCAGCAGCGTAGCAGGGACAGGGAGCTCTGGAAACACCATATATTTT. Translated, it gives CASSVAGTGSSGNTIYF.

The chain uses TRBV11-2 and TRBJ1-3; D ambiguous. Germline V gene sequence: CDR1 SGHAT, CDR2 FQNNGV. The V end was cut by 6 bases, the J end by 0 bases, with 12 bases between. CDR3 size: 15 residues. CDR3 nucleotides: TGTGCCAGCAGGACGTACGAGGGCTCTGGAAACACCATATATTTT. It is translated as CASRTYEGSGNTIYF.

The chain has TRBV29-1 and TRBJ1-5; 12 bases line up with TRBD1. Germline CDR1 reads SQVTM; CDR2 reads ANQGSEA. Trimming at V came to 4 bases and at J to 6 bases, leaving 7 bases not matched to a gene. The CDR3 runs 15 residues. Written as DNA, the CDR3 is TGCAGCGTTGGGGACAGGGGGCTATCTAGTCAGCCCCAGCATTTT. Translating gives CSVGDRGLSSQPQHF.

This clone was seen just once. V is TRBV5-5 and J is TRBJ1-1; D gene ambiguous. Germline lookup yields CDR1 SGHKS and CDR2 YYEKEE (reference sequence). This CDR3 has 14 residues. The V end was cut by 0 bases, the J end by 4 bases, with 10 bases between. As DNA, the CDR3 is TGTGCCAGCAGCTTGGACGCCTCGGGCACTGAAGCTTTCTTT. Amino acid sequence: CASSLDASGTEAFF. Full variable domain (rest looked up from reference TRBV5-5 and TRBJ1-1): DAGVTQSPTHLIKTRGQQVTLRCSPISGHKSVSWYQQVLGQGPQFIFQYYEKEERGRGNFPDRFSARQFPNYSSELNVNALLLGDSALYLCASSLDASGTEAFFGQGTRLTVV.

V usage is TRBV19 and J usage is TRBJ2-1; 8 bases are shared with TRBD2. The CDR3 totals 14 residues. Trimming took 5 bases from V and 8 from J; bases not matched to a gene: 8. Germline V CDR1 and CDR2: LNHDA, SQIVND (reference sequence). The CDR3 DNA follows: TGTGCCAGTAGTTCTCGGGGGGGAGGCTATGAGCAGTTCTTC. Translation gives CASSSRGGGYEQFF.

The chain employs TRBV18 and TRBJ1-1; 8 bases match TRBD1. CDR1 is KGHSH, CDR2 LQKENI, per germline. The CDR3 runs 14 residues. Unmatched junction bases numbered 4, after V lost 6 bases and J lost 1 base. CDR3 sequence: CASSQGQENTEAFF. In nucleotides, the CDR3 is TGTGCCAGCTCCCAGGGACAGGAGAACACTGAAGCTTTCTTT. Complete variable domain (other parts from reference TRBV18 and TRBJ1-1): NAGVMQNPRHLVRRRGQEARLRCSPMKGHSHVYWYRQLPEEGLKFMVYLQKENIIDESGMPKERFSAEFPKEGPSILRIQQVVRGDSAAYFCASSQGQENTEAFFGQGTRLTVV.

By share, this clone ranks as medium-sized. The chain employs TRBV2 and TRBJ2-1; D uncertain. This CDR3 contains 10 residues. The ends were cut back, 7 bases at V and 13 bases at J, with 11 bases in the middle. CDR1 is SNHLY, CDR2 FYNNEI, per germline. CDR3 amino acids: CASTLLTQFF. The CDR3 DNA sequence: TGTGCCAGCACCCTACTGACACAGTTCTTC. Full variable domain (missing parts from reference TRBV2 and TRBJ2-1): EPEVTQTPSHQVTQMGQEVILRCVPISNHLYFYWYRQILGQKVEFLVSFYNNEISEKSEIFDDQFSVERPDGSNFTLKIRSTKLEDSAMYFCASTLLTQFFGPGTRLTVL.